These T cell receptor beta chains were read from a single sample in a study of blood T cell repertoires in COVID-19. Repertoires were generated with immunoSEQ multiplex PCR, while TCRdb's copy carries only in-frame clones and drops some. The table lists some 31,000 clones, around nine tenths of them singletons. Sequencing was done on a sample of peripheral blood. Receptors were obtained from a man between 65 and 80 years old with active COVID-19. The CDR3 runs from the conserved cysteine through the conserved F or W. Each record gives: J gene, clone size, V gene, D gene, CDR3 protein, CDR3 DNA. The D gene is left open where the match is weak. Some rows mark clone size as missing; the rest say once, few, many or name a class of expanded clone.

>TRBJ2-5|-|TRBV27|TRBD2
CASSFQERGETQYF
TGTGCCAGCAGTTTTCAGGAGCGGGGAGAGACCCAGTACTTC
>TRBJ1-2|few|TRBV14|-
CASSLEVQNYGYTF
TGTGCCAGCAGCCTAGAGGTACAGAACTATGGCTACACCTTC
>TRBJ2-7|-|TRBV9|-
CASSVVAGTSTDEQYF
TGTGCCAGCAGCGTAGTGGCAGGAACTAGCACGGACGAGCAGTACTTC
>TRBJ2-7|-|TRBV27|TRBD1
CASSLSRTGAYEQYF
TGTGCCAGCAGTTTGAGTCGGACAGGGGCGTACGAGCAGTACTTC
>TRBJ1-5|-|TRBV19|TRBD1
CASSMTGTGGRSNQPQHF
TGTGCCAGTAGTATGACCGGGACAGGGGGTAGAAGCAATCAGCCCCAGCATTTT
>TRBJ2-7|-|TRBV4-1|TRBD1
CASSQEPGGFYEQYF
TGCGCCAGCAGCCAAGAACCAGGGGGCTTCTACGAGCAGTACTTC
>TRBJ2-5|-|TRBV29-1|-
CSVDVGIETQYF
TGCAGCGTTGATGTCGGGATAGAGACCCAGTACTTC
>TRBJ2-7|-|TRBV9|-
CAKREAEQYF
TGTGCCAAGAGGGAAGCCGAGCAGTACTTC
>TRBJ1-4|-|TRBV19|-
CASSNPPGHEKLFF
TGTGCCAGTAGTAACCCGCCAGGGCATGAAAAACTGTTTTTT
>TRBJ2-1|-|TRBV6-6|TRBD2
CASSRISGGYNEQFF
TGTGCCAGCAGTAGAATTAGCGGGGGTTACAATGAGCAGTTCTTC
>TRBJ2-1|-|TRBV18|-
CASSPTGSYNEQFF
TGTGCCAGCTCACCTACCGGGTCCTACAATGAGCAGTTCTTC
>TRBJ2-1|-|TRBV7-9|-
CASSRGAGRAYNEQFF
TGTGCCAGCAGCCGCGGGGCGGGGCGGGCCTACAATGAGCAGTTCTTC
>TRBJ1-2|-|TRBV28|-
CASRLVGTDGYTF
TGTGCCAGCAGACTAGTAGGTACGGATGGCTACACCTTC
>TRBJ2-1|-|TRBV9|TRBD2
CASSVVAGGGHNEQFF
TGTGCCAGCAGCGTAGTCGCGGGAGGGGGTCACAATGAGCAGTTCTTC
>TRBJ2-1|-|TRBV2|TRBD2
CASGDGGRGYEQFF
TGTGCCAGCGGGGATGGCGGGAGAGGGTATGAGCAGTTCTTC
>TRBJ1-3|-|TRBV27|-
CASSSTRDTGNTIYF
TGTGCCAGCAGTTCCACAAGAGACACGGGAAACACCATATATTTT
>TRBJ2-1|-|TRBV4-3|TRBD2
CASSQERTGGLSEQFF
TGCGCCAGCAGCCAAGAAAGGACGGGAGGTCTCAGTGAGCAGTTCTTC
>TRBJ2-3|-|TRBV9|TRBD2
CASSVWEGSTDTQYF
TGTGCCAGCAGCGTGTGGGAGGGCAGCACAGATACGCAGTATTTT